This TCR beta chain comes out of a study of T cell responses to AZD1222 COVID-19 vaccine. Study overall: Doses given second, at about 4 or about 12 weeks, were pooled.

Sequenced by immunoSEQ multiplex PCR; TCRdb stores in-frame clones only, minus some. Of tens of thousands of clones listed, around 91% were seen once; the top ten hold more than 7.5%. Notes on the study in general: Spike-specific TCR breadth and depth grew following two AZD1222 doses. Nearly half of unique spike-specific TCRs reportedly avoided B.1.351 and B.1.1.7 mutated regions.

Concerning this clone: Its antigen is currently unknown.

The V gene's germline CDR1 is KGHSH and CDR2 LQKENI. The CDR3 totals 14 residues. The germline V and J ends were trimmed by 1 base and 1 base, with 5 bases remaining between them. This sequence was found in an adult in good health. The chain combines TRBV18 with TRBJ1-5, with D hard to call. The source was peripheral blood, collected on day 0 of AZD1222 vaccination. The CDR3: CASSPLVSNQPQHF. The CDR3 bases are TGTGCCAGCTCACCACTTGTGAGCAATCAGCCCCAGCATTTT.